What follows are 5 T cell receptor beta chains derived from one specimen sequenced in a study of blood T cell repertoires in COVID-19. Clones were sequenced by immunoSEQ multiplex PCR, and TCRdb holds only the in-frame ones, with some missing. The sample yields approximately 130,000 clones, approximately 86% seen once. The sequencing input was PBMCs or T cells enriched from blood (not recorded which). These receptors all stem from a woman aged 50 to 60 who had recovered from COVID-19.

This chain joins TRBV4-3 and TRBJ2-2; D is possibly TRBD2 (7 bases). From germline, CDR1 is LGHNA and CDR2 YSLEER. Trimming removed 0 bases at V and 7 bases at J, with 12 bases between. The CDR3 consists of 15 residues. In DNA, the CDR3 is TGCGCCAGCAGCCAAGAATCGGGGGGCAGCGGGGAGCTGTTTTTT. Encoded protein: CASSQESGGSGELFF.

The chain links TRBV6-5 to TRBJ1-2; 7 bases line up with TRBD1. The germline V gene has CDR1 MNHEY and CDR2 SVGAGI. This CDR3 region has 15 residues. Germline trimming cut 5 bases from V and 5 bases from J; bases unmatched to any gene: 11. In DNA, the CDR3 is TGTGCCAGCAGTAACCCGACAGGGTATGGGTATGGCTACACCTTC. Encoded protein: CASSNPTGYGYGYTF.

V is TRBV2 and J is TRBJ1-2; TRBD1 matches 11 bases. The CDR3 contains 15 residues. Germline CDR1 and CDR2: SNHLY and FYNNEI. Trimming at V came to 0 bases and at J to 7 bases, leaving 4 bases not matched to a gene. The CDR3 DNA sequence: TGTGCCAGCAGTGAAGCCGGACAGGGGGCGCTTGGCTACACCTTC. Residues: CASSEAGQGALGYTF. The full variable domain, completed using reference TRBV2 and TRBJ1-2, is EPEVTQTPSHQVTQMGQEVILRCVPISNHLYFYWYRQILGQKVEFLVSFYNNEISEKSEIFDDQFSVERPDGSNFTLKIRSTKLEDSAMYFCASSEAGQGALGYTFGSGTRLTVV.

The V and J genes are TRBV11-2 and TRBJ2-3; TRBD1 might be the D (5 bases). Germline V CDR1 and CDR2: SGHAT, FQNNGV. Trimming shortened V by 2 bases and J by 8 bases, and 20 bases separated the two germline ends. The CDR3 extends over 16 amino acids. CDR3 DNA sequence: TGTGCCAGCAGCTTAATCTTCGGCAGGGATCCCGGTACGCAGTATTTT. This encodes CASSLIFGRDPGTQYF.

This sequence joins TRBV7-2 and TRBJ1-6; tentatively, D is TRBD1 (6 bases). V lost 4 bases and J 8 bases, leaving 18 bases between the germline ends. CDR3 length: 16 amino acids. From germline, CDR1 is SGHTA and CDR2 FQGNSA. The CDR3 loop is CASSSRMGGLDSPLHF. The CDR3 DNA reads as TGTGCCAGCAGCTCTCGGATGGGGGGGCTCGATTCACCCCTCCACTTT. The variable domain in full, completed from reference TRBV7-2 and TRBJ1-6, reads GAGVSQSPSNKVTEKGKDVELRCDPISGHTALYWYRQSLGQGLEFLIYFQGNSAPDKSGLPSDRFSAERTGGSVSTLTIQRTQQEDSAVYLCASSSRMGGLDSPLHFGNGTRLTVT.